The clone carrying this T cell receptor beta chain was seen at least ten times. Its antigen is as yet unknown. MiXCR, run by TCRdb on the reads, gives a single entry per CDR3 protein. The sample has roughly 500,000 distinct CDR3 sequences, approximately 10% seen once; the top ten hold more than 8.5%. The entry originates in a study of T cell repertoires in cytomegalovirus infection. Across the study: From public TCR beta signatures came an indication of both CMV infection and matching HLA type. Broader study findings: HLA-C-restricted TCR beta clonotypes specific for CMV led the ex vivo response.

The CDR3 length is 14 residues. The germline V and J ends were trimmed by 0 bases and 1 base, with 6 bases remaining between them. The TCR originated in a human donor in good health (CMV status not recorded). Some clones in this sample may be carry-over from other donors' samples. The sample taken for sequencing was PBMCs. V gene TRBV12-3 or TRBV12-4 combines with J gene TRBJ1-1; no definite D call. The CDR3 region has the DNA TGTGCCAGCAGTTTAGCGGGGTGGAACACTGAAGCTTTCTTT. Translating gives CASSLAGWNTEAFF.